This TCR beta chain emerged from a study of kidney transplant recipient with SARS-CoV-2 infection. Germline-derived CDR1 and CDR2 are DFQATT and SNEGSKA (reference sequence). Between the trimmed V and J ends, which lost 0 bases and 6 bases, there was a span of 6 bases. CDR3 length: 12 amino acids. TCRdb re-analysed the reads in MiXCR, keeping a single row per CDR3 protein. The data show roughly 250,000 distinct CDR3 sequences, 29% seen once. This clonotype appeared many times. The material was a blood sample, obtained at baseline and around day 110 from a kidney transplant recipient. J is TRBJ2-1 and V is TRBV20-1; D is unresolved. This clonotype originated in a male patient in his thirties who had COVID-19 and was a kidney transplant recipient. Some T cells may be transferred from the graft donor. CDR3 amino acids: CSARDLTNEQFF. The CDR3 region has the DNA TGCAGTGCTAGAGATTTGACCAATGAGCAGTTCTTC.